This passage covers 26 T cell receptor beta chains from one sample sequenced in a study of response to subunit inactivated influenza vaccine. TCRdb re-called the RT-PCR reads through MiXCR, storing one row per CDR3 protein. This sample has hundreds of thousands of distinct CDR3 sequences, with 10% to 15% found just once. The source material was PBMCs from blood, sampled on the day of vaccination. These receptors came from a man aged 50 or older who received an inactivated influenza vaccine.

This clonotype was observed many times. An end of the junction does not agree with germline; a read error may underlie this. This chain links TRBV7-7 with TRBJ2-2; no firm D call. The CDR3 is 14 amino acids. The germline gives CDR1 SSHAT, CDR2 FNYEAQ (reference sequence). The CDR3 DNA follows: TGTGCTAGCAGCTCGGCGTGGAACACCGGGGAGCTGTTTTTT. Its protein product is CASSSAWNTGELFF. The full variable domain, with the rest looked up from reference TRBV7-7 and TRBJ2-2, is GAGVSQSPRYKVTKRGQDVTLRCDPISSHATLYWYQQALGQGPEFLTYFNYEAQPDKSGLPSDRFSAERPEGSISTLTIQRTEQRDSAMYRCASSSAWNTGELFFGEGSRLTVL.

The V call is TRBV12-3 or TRBV12-4, the J call TRBJ2-2, with D maybe TRBD1 (5 bases). The CDR3 sequence is 14 residues long. V was pared by 2 bases and J by 5 bases, with 9 bases between. Here the CDR3 reads CASSLSQGTGELFF. In DNA form, the CDR3 reads TGTGCCAGCAGTTTAAGCCAGGGTACCGGGGAGCTGTTTTTT.

This clonotype was seen a few times. CDR3: CASSKGNSPLHF. Written as DNA, the CDR3 is TGTGCCAGCAGCAAGGGTAATTCACCCCTCCACTTT. This chain uses TRBV7-9 with TRBJ1-6; no clear D. V lost 5 bases, J lost 6 bases, and 5 bases lay in between. This CDR3 has 12 amino acids. CDR1 is SEHNR, CDR2 FQNEAQ, per germline (reference sequence).

At least ten counts were recorded for this clonotype. The chain uses TRBV6-2 or TRBV6-3 and TRBJ2-3, with TRBD2 as a possible D gene (6 bases). Germline V lookup: CDR1 MNHEY, CDR2 SVGEGT. Trimming stripped 5 bases from V and 6 bases from J, with 15 bases between. This CDR3 comprises 14 residues. The CDR3 DNA sequence: TGTGCCAGCAGTGCTCGACTAGAGTTGGATACGCAGTATTTT. Residues: CASSARLELDTQYF.

This clonotype was recorded a few times. The chain joins TRBV27 to TRBJ2-2, with D uncertain. The germline V gene has CDR1 MNHEY and CDR2 SMNVEV (reference sequence). V gave up 8 bases and J gave up 7 bases, with 17 bases separating them. The CDR3 consists of 14 residues. CDR3 bases: TGTGCCAGCCGCCCCCGTGGCTGGGGCGGGGAGCTGTTTTTT. It translates to CASRPRGWGGELFF.

In the case of this clonotype: A read error may be the cause here, since a much bigger clone is one base away. This chain links TRBV12-3 or TRBV12-4 with TRBJ1-5; D might be TRBD1 (6 bases). The CDR3 is made up of 14 amino acids. Trimming cost V 3 bases and J 3 bases, with 9 bases left between them. The chain's CDR3 is CASSFQGLNQPQHF. CDR3 DNA: TGTGCCAGCAGTTTTCAGGGGCTCAATCAGCCCCAGCATTTT.

This clonotype occurred many times. This CDR3 is CASTNTDTQYF. The CDR3 bases are TGTGCCAGCACCAACACAGATACGCAGTATTTT. The V and J genes are TRBV12-3 or TRBV12-4 and TRBJ2-3; D is unresolved. V shed 7 bases and J shed 2 bases, with 4 bases lying between them. This CDR3 is built from 11 residues.

The V and J genes are TRBV12-3 or TRBV12-4 and TRBJ2-7, with 9 bases that match TRBD2. V shed 3 bases, J shed 0 bases, and the junction held 9 bases outside the gene matches. CDR3 length: 17 amino acids. Here the CDR3 DNA reads TGTGCCAGCAGTTTGTCAGCGGGAGGTCTGAGCTCCTACGAGCAGTACTTC. It codes for CASSLSAGGLSSYEQYF.

The V call is TRBV4-2, the J call TRBJ2-5, with TRBD1 matching 9 bases. The germline V gene has CDR1 LGHNA and CDR2 YNFKEQ. V was clipped by 4 bases and J by 5 bases; unmatched bases: 8. There are 15 residues in the CDR3. CDR3 in DNA: TGTGCCAGCAGCCCGGGACAGGGACGCTGGGAGACCCAGTACTTC. It is translated as CASSPGQGRWETQYF.

The rearrangement joins TRBV5-5 to TRBJ2-5; TRBD2 agrees at 9 bases. Germline V gives CDR1 SGHKS, CDR2 YYEKEE (reference sequence). Trimming at V came to 0 bases and at J to 9 bases, leaving 12 bases not matched to a gene. CDR3 length equals 16 residues. The CDR3 spells CASSLAGTSQPGAQYF. The CDR3 DNA reads TGTGCCAGCAGCTTGGCCGGGACTAGCCAACCAGGGGCCCAGTACTTC.

CDR3 DNA: TGCAGTGCTAGAGATCCGGGGGCCCACGAGCAGTACTTC. Its protein product is CSARDPGAHEQYF. V is TRBV20-1 and J is TRBJ2-7; D could derive from TRBD1 or TRBD2 (6 bases each). Germline V gene data show CDR1 as DFQATT and CDR2 as SNEGSKA (reference sequence). The CDR3 covers 13 residues. V lost 0 bases to trimming and J lost 5 bases, with 11 bases between them.

This sequence joins TRBV6-5 and TRBJ2-3; TRBD1 matches at 7 bases. This CDR3 is built from 16 residues. Germline CDR1 is MNHEY and CDR2 is SVGAGI. V lost 0 bases and J lost 3; bases outside the gene matches: 6. The CDR3 loop reads CASSYSRDSITDTQYF. The CDR3 nucleotides are TGTGCCAGCAGTTACTCCAGGGACAGCATTACAGATACGCAGTATTTT.

In its sample, this clonotype was seen a few times. J is TRBJ2-3 and V is TRBV28; D tentatively reads TRBD1 or TRBD2 (5 bases each). V gave up 11 bases and J gave up 4 bases, with 13 bases separating them. The germline V gene encodes CDR1 MDHEN and CDR2 SYDVKM. The CDR3 is 12 residues long. The CDR3 sequence: CASRDVPDTQYF. CDR3 in DNA: TGTGCCTCCAGGGACGTCCCAGATACGCAGTATTTT.

This clonotype was found a few times. The J gene is TRBJ2-5, the V gene TRBV4-2; D could derive from TRBD1 or TRBD2 (6 bases each). Trimming cost V 4 bases and J 5 bases, with 17 bases left between them. The germline V gene encodes CDR1 LGHNA and CDR2 YNFKEQ. This CDR3 region has 15 residues. CDR3 loop: CASSPGEFSGETQYF. The CDR3 coding sequence is TGTGCCAGCAGCCCAGGGGAGTTCAGCGGGGAGACCCAGTACTTC.

There are a few counts of this clonotype. This chain joins TRBV10-3 and TRBJ2-5; TRBD2 aligns across 9 bases. In germline, CDR1 is ENHRY, CDR2 SYGVKD. The length of the CDR3 is 17 residues. V lost 0 bases and J lost 0; bases outside the gene matches: 5. The chain's CDR3 is CAISESGAGGNQETQYF. CDR3 in DNA: TGTGCCATCAGTGAGTCCGGAGCGGGAGGAAACCAAGAGACCCAGTACTTC.

This clonotype was detected only a few times. The chain recombines TRBV20-1 with TRBJ2-1, with 7 nucleotides matching TRBD2. This CDR3 is 14 amino acids long. The junction had 5 bases not matched to a gene; V was cut back by 2 bases and J by 4 bases. Germline-derived CDR1 and CDR2 are DFQATT and SNEGSKA (reference sequence). The CDR3 here is CSARSGLSYNEQFF. The CDR3 DNA follows: TGCAGTGCTAGATCGGGACTATCTTACAATGAGCAGTTCTTC.

The gene calls are TRBV5-5 and TRBJ2-1; TRBD1 matches at 8 bases. V lost 0 bases to trimming and J lost 8 bases; unmatched junction nucleotides: 16. The CDR3 contains 18 residues. Per germline, CDR1 SGHKS and CDR2 YYEKEE (reference sequence). The CDR3, as DNA: TGTGCCAGCAGCTTGGAGCCACCGGCGGGGACAGGCCCCCATGAGCAGTTCTTC. It codes for CASSLEPPAGTGPHEQFF.

The V and J genes are TRBV7-3 and TRBJ2-1, with D hard to call. This CDR3 has 15 residues. In germline, CDR1 is SGHTA, CDR2 FQGTGA. V lost 1 base, J lost 8 bases, and 15 bases lay in between. The CDR3: CASSLSPGVYDEQFF. As DNA, the CDR3 is TGTGCCAGCAGCTTAAGTCCGGGCGTCTATGATGAGCAGTTCTTC.

The chain links TRBV6-2 or TRBV6-3 to TRBJ2-5; a possible D gene is TRBD1 (6 bases). The CDR3 has 14 amino acids. V was cut by 6 bases and J by 5 bases, with 16 bases left in between. Germline CDR1 MNHEY, CDR2 SVGEGT. The CDR3 coding sequence is TGTGCCAGCAGCCCCGGACAGCGCCTCGAGACCCAGTACTTC. This translates into CASSPGQRLETQYF.

V usage is TRBV6-1 and J usage is TRBJ2-2; D unresolved. The germline V gene encodes CDR1 MNHNS and CDR2 SASEGT. V lost 6 bases and J lost 6, with 11 bases in between. The CDR3 consists of 13 residues. The CDR3 spells CASSASPAGELFF. CDR3 sequence (DNA): TGTGCCAGCAGCGCTTCCCCCGCCGGGGAGCTGTTTTTT.

This clonotype was counted between two and nine times. The chain employs TRBV7-2 and TRBJ2-1; D uncertain. The V end lost 0 bases, the J end lost 8 bases, and 5 bases lay between the germline ends. CDR3 length equals 12 residues. Germline V lookup: CDR1 SGHTA, CDR2 FQGNSA. CDR3: CASSLASYEQFF. Written as DNA, the CDR3 is TGTGCCAGCAGCTTAGCAAGCTATGAGCAGTTCTTC.

This chain links TRBV7-2 with TRBJ2-7, with TRBD2 matching over 8 bases. The V gene's germline CDR1 is SGHTA and CDR2 FQGNSA. The CDR3 consists of 16 residues. After removal of 1 base from V and 0 bases from J, the junction contained 5 bases not matched to a gene. CDR3 coding DNA: TGTGCCAGCAGCTTAGTGGTCGGGAGGGCCTCCTACGAGCAGTACTTC. Its protein is CASSLVVGRASYEQYF.

This clonotype was counted between two and nine times. V gene TRBV12-3 or TRBV12-4 combines with J gene TRBJ2-1, with D perhaps TRBD2 (6 bases). V dropped 3 bases and J dropped 10 bases, with 13 bases sitting between them. This CDR3 is 13 amino acids long. The CDR3 DNA is TGTGCCAGCAGTTTCTTTCGGAGGGACGAGCAGTTCTTC. Translation gives CASSFFRRDEQFF.

This clonotype was seen just once. This chain joins TRBV29-1 and TRBJ2-1, with D uncertain. The CDR3 contains 11 residues. Trimming shortened V by 0 bases and J by 14 bases, and 11 bases separated the two germline ends. The germline V gene has CDR1 SQVTM and CDR2 ANQGSEA. The CDR3 loop reads CSVEDRLVEFF. CDR3 in DNA: TGCAGCGTTGAAGATCGGCTGGTAGAGTTCTTC.

The rearrangement joins TRBV7-2 to TRBJ2-5; D is tentatively TRBD1 or TRBD2 (5 bases each). Trimming cost V 4 bases and J 1 base, with 19 bases left between them. The germline V gene has CDR1 SGHTA and CDR2 FQGNSA. This CDR3 spans 17 amino acids. CDR3 sequence: CASSSFRWGRGQETQYF. DNA for the CDR3: TGTGCCAGCAGCTCCTTTAGGTGGGGCCGGGGCCAAGAGACCCAGTACTTC.

The chain has TRBV12-3 or TRBV12-4 and TRBJ2-7, with 7 bases that match TRBD1. The CDR3 has 15 residues. V trimming: 3 bases; J trimming: 6 bases; junction bases outside the gene matches: 11. CDR3 protein: CASSFYPPTGTEQYF. CDR3 nucleotides: TGTGCCAGCAGTTTTTATCCCCCGACAGGGACCGAGCAGTACTTC.